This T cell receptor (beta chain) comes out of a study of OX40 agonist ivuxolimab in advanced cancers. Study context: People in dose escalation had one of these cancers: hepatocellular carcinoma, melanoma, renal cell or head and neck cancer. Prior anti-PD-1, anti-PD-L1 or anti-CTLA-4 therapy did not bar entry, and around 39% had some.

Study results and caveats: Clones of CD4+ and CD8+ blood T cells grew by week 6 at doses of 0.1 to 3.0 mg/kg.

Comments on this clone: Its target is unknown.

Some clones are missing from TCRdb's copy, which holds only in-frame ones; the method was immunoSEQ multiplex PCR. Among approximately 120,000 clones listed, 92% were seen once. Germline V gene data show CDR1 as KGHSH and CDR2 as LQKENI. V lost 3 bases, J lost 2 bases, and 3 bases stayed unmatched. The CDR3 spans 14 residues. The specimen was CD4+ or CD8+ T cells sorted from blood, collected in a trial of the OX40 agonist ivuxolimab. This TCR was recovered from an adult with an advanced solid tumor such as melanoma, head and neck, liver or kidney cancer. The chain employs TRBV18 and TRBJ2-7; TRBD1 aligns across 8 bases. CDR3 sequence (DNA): TGTGCCAGCTCACCTCAGGGACAGGCCTACGAGCAGTACTTC. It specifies CASSPQGQAYEQYF.